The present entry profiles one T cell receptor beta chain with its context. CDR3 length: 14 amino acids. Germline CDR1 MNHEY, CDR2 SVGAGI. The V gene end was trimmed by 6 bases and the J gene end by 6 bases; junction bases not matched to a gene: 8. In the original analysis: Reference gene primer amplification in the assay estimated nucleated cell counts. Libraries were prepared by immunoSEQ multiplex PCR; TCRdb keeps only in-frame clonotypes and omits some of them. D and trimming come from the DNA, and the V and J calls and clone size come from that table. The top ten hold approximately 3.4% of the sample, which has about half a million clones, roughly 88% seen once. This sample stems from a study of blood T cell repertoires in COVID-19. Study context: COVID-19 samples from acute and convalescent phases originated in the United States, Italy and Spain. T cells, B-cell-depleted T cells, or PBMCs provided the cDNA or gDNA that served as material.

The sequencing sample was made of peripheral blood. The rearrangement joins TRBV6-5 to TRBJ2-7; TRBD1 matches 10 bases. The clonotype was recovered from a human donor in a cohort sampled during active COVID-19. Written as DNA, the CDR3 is TGTGCCAGCAGATATGACAGGGGGCGACCCGAGCAGTACTTC. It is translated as CASRYDRGRPEQYF.